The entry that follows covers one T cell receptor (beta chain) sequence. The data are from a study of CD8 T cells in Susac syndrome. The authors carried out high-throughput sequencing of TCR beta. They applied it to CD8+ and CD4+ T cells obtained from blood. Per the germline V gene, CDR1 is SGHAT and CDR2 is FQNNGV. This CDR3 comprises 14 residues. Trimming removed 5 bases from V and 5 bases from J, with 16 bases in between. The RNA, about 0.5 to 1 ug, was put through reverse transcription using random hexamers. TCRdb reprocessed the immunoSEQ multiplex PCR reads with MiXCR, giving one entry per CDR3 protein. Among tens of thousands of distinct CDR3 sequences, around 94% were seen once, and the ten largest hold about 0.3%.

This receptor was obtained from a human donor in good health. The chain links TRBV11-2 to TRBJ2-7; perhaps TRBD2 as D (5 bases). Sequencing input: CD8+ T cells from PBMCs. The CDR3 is CASSPSRGFHEQYF. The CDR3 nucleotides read TGTGCCAGCAGCCCGAGTCGGGGTTTCCACGAGCAGTACTTC.